This TCR beta chain appears in the sequencing data of a study of preoperative IRX-2 immunotherapy in early breast cancer. Treatment denoted: preoperative locoregional IRX-2 cytokine immunotherapy. V lost 3 bases and J 2 bases, leaving 14 bases between the germline ends. This CDR3 has 15 residues. Germline V gene lookup returns CDR1 GTSNPN and CDR2 SVGIG (reference sequence). TCRdb's copy holds only in-frame clones and misses some; the assay was immunoSEQ multiplex PCR. The sample includes roughly 30,000 clones, 83% of them seen just once. The receptor was derived from a human donor with breast cancer. The sequences come from lymph node tissue, collected from a patient treated with IRX-2 immunotherapy. This rearrangement joins TRBV30 to TRBJ2-1, with D unclear. In nucleotides, the CDR3 is TGTGCCTGGAGCAGAGACGTAAGCCCCTACAATGAGCAGTTCTTC. This translates into CAWSRDVSPYNEQFF.